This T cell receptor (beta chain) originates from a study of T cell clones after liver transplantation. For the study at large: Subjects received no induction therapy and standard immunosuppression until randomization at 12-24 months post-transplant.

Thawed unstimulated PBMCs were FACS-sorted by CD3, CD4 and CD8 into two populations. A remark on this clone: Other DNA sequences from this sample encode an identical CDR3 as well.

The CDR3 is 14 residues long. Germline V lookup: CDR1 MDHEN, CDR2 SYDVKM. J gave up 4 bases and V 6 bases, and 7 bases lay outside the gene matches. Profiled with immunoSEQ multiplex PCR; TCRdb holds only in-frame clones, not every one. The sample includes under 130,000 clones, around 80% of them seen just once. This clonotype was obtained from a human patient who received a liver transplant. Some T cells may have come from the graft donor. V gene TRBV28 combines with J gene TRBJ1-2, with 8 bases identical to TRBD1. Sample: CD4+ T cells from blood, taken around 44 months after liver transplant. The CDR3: CASSRQGAGYGYTF. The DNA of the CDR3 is TGTGCCAGCAGCCGCCAGGGGGCTGGCTATGGCTACACCTTC.